A single sample gave rise to the 11 T cell receptor beta chains below, sequenced in a study of T cell responses to AZD1222 COVID-19 vaccine. The method was immunoSEQ multiplex PCR; TCRdb's version includes in-frame clones alone and lacks a portion of them. The data show 90,000 to 150,000 clones, with roughly nine tenths seen just once and 2.5% to 3.5% held by the top ten. The sample in question was peripheral blood, obtained 28 days after the second AZD1222 dose. The receptors derive from an adult who received the AZD1222 COVID-19 vaccine.

The chain couples TRBV3-1 (or the pseudogene TRBV3-2) to TRBJ2-5; D perhaps matches TRBD2 (5 bases). Germline CDR1 and CDR2: LGHDT and YNNKEL (reference sequence). With 9 bases removed from V and 3 bases from J, the gap between germline ends came to 14 bases. There are 13 residues in the CDR3. The CDR3 region is CASSVPGEETQYF. CDR3 coding DNA: TGTGCCAGTTCCGTTCCCGGGGAAGAGACCCAGTACTTC.

The chain links TRBV5-5 to TRBJ1-1; D uncertain. The CDR3 totals 17 residues. Trimming shortened V by 4 bases and J by 0 bases, and 19 bases separated the two germline ends. In germline, CDR1 is SGHKS, CDR2 YYEKEE (reference sequence). CDR3 sequence: CASSRDVGRSMNTEAFF. Here the CDR3 DNA reads TGTGCCAGCAGCCGTGATGTTGGGAGGTCAATGAACACTGAAGCTTTCTTT.

The J gene is TRBJ2-3, the V gene TRBV5-1; 12 bases line up with TRBD2. The J segment lost 2 bases and the V segment lost 4 bases, leaving 8 bases of the junction unmatched. The CDR3 runs to 17 residues. Germline lookup yields CDR1 SGHRS and CDR2 YFSETQ. CDR3 protein: CASSGGLAGTYTDTQYF. The CDR3 bases are TGCGCCAGCAGCGGAGGACTAGCGGGGACCTACACAGATACGCAGTATTTT.

The rearrangement links TRBV3-1 (or the pseudogene TRBV3-2) to TRBJ1-5, with a possible D match to TRBD1 (5 bases). Germline V gene data show CDR1 as LGHDT and CDR2 as YNNKEL (reference sequence). Trimming cost V 4 bases and J 0 bases, with 7 bases left between them. This CDR3 comprises 14 residues. CDR3 coding DNA: TGTGCCAGCAGCCGACAGTATAGCAATCAGCCCCAGCATTTT. It yields the protein CASSRQYSNQPQHF.

This clone came up a few times. The CDR3 DNA is TGTGCCAGCAGCTTTTTTTACCAAAGCAATCAGCCCCAGCATTTT. It is translated as CASSFFYQSNQPQHF. The chain uses TRBV7-2 and TRBJ1-5; D call uncertain. The CDR3 is 15 residues long. Looked up from germline, CDR1 is SGHTA and CDR2 is FQGNSA. V was pared by 3 bases and J by 1 base, with 10 bases between. Full variable domain (missing parts from reference TRBV7-2 and TRBJ1-5): GAGVSQSPSNKVTEKGKDVELRCDPISGHTALYWYRQSLGQGLEFLIYFQGNSAPDKSGLPSDRFSAERTGGSVSTLTIQRTQQEDSAVYLCASSFFYQSNQPQHFGDGTRLSIL.

The rearrangement joins TRBV19 to TRBJ2-3; D gene ambiguous. The CDR3 loop spans 13 amino acids. V lost 1 base and J lost 8, with 10 bases in between. The germline V gene encodes CDR1 LNHDA and CDR2 SQIVND (reference sequence). The CDR3 bases are TGTGCCAGTAGTATAGGTCCCCTCGGTACGCAGTATTTT. This codes for CASSIGPLGTQYF.

The chain has TRBV11-3 and TRBJ1-1, with 9 bases fitting TRBD1. The CDR3 is 14 residues long. The V gene end was trimmed by 6 bases and the J gene end by 5 bases; junction bases not matched to a gene: 7. In germline, CDR1 is SGHNT, CDR2 YENEEA. The CDR3 is CASSRDRGRTEAFF. As DNA, the CDR3 is TGTGCCAGCAGTCGTGACAGGGGGAGGACTGAAGCTTTCTTT.

In its sample, this clone was seen a few times. The V call is TRBV6-4, the J call TRBJ1-2; the D is unclear. The V gene's germline CDR1 is MRHNA and CDR2 SNTAGT. The CDR3 is 16 amino acids. Trimming took 3 bases from V and 2 from J, leaving 16 bases between them. This CDR3 is CASSERPGAVNYGYTF. The CDR3 region has the DNA TGTGCCAGCAGTGAGAGGCCAGGCGCCGTCAACTATGGCTACACCTTC.

This clone was seen only a few times. The rearrangement uses TRBV3-1 (or the pseudogene TRBV3-2) and TRBJ2-1, with TRBD2 matching over 7 bases. Trimming at V came to 4 bases and at J to 1 base, leaving 4 bases not matched to a gene. Germline CDR1 LGHDT, CDR2 YNNKEL (reference sequence). The CDR3 extends over 15 amino acids. The CDR3 reads CASSLQAGSYNEQFF. The CDR3 nucleotides read TGTGCCAGCAGCCTTCAAGCGGGGTCCTACAATGAGCAGTTCTTC.

The V call is TRBV25-1, the J call TRBJ2-3; possibly TRBD1 for D (6 bases). V lost 3 bases and J 6 bases, leaving 10 bases between the germline ends. Germline CDR1 is MGHDK and CDR2 is SYGVNS. CDR3 length equals 13 residues. CDR3 bases: TGTGCCAGCAGTGAGACACAGGGTGATACGCAGTATTTT. Translated: CASSETQGDTQYF. The whole variable domain, filled in from reference TRBV25-1 and TRBJ2-3, reads EADIYQTPRYLVIGTGKKITLECSQTMGHDKMYWYQQDPGMELHLIHYSYGVNSTEKGDLSSESTVSRIRTEHFPLTLESARPSHTSQYLCASSETQGDTQYFGPGTRLTVL.

This chain joins TRBV12-3 or TRBV12-4 and TRBJ1-5; TRBD1 might be the D (6 bases). CDR3 length equals 13 residues. With 6 bases removed from V and 6 bases from J, the gap between germline ends came to 12 bases. The CDR3 coding sequence is TGTGCCAGCAGCTCAAACAGGGCTCAGCCCCAGCATTTT. Its protein is CASSSNRAQPQHF.